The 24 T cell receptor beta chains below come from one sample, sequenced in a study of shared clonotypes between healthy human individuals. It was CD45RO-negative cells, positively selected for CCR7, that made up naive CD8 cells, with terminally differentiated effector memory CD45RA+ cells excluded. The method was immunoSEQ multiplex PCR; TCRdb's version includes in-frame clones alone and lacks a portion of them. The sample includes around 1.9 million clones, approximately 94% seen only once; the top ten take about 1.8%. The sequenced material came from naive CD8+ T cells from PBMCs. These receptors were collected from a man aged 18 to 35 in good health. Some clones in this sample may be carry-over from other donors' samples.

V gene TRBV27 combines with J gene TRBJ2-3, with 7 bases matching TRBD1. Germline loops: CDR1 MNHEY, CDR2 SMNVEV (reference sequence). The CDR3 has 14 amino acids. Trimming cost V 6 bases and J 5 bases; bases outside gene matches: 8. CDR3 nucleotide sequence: TGTGCCAGCAGCAGACAGGGCGGTGAAGATACGCAGTATTTT. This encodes CASSRQGGEDTQYF.

The DNA for the CDR3 is TGTGCCAGCAGCTTAACACAGGGGTCTCCAATCGAGCAGTACTTC. This gives the protein CASSLTQGSPIEQYF. V usage is TRBV7-9 and J usage is TRBJ2-7; TRBD1 matches 7 bases. Germline values: CDR1 SEHNR, CDR2 FQNEAQ (reference sequence). This CDR3 comprises 15 residues. The ends lost 2 bases at V and 6 bases at J; junction bases unmatched: 10.

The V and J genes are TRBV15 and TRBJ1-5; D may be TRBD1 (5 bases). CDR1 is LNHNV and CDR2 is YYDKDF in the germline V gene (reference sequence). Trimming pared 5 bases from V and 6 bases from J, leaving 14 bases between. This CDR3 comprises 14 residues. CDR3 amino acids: CATSETRVGQPQHF. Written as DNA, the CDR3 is TGTGCCACCAGCGAAACCAGGGTGGGTCAGCCCCAGCATTTT.

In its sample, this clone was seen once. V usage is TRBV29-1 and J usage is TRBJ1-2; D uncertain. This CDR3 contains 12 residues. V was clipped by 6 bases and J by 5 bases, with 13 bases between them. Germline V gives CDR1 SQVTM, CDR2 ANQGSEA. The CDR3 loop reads CSVFRRVYGYTF. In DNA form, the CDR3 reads TGCAGCGTATTTCGGAGGGTATATGGCTACACCTTC.

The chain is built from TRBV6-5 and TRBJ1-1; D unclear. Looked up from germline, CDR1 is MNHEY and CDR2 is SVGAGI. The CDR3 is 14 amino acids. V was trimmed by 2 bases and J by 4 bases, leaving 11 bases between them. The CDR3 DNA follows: TGTGCCAGCAGTTACACCCCCGGTGTCACTGAAGCTTTCTTT. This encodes CASSYTPGVTEAFF.

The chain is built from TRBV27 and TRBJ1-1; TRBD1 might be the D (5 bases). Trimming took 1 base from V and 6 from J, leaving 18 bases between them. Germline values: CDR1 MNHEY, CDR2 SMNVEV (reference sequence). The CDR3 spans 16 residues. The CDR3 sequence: CASSLLGVRGSPEAFF. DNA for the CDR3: TGTGCCAGCAGTTTATTGGGGGTGAGGGGTAGCCCTGAAGCTTTCTTT.

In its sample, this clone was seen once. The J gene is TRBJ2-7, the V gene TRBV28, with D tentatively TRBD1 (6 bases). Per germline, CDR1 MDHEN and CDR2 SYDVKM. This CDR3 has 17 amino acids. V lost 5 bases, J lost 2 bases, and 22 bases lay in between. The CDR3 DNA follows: TGTGCCAGCAGTCTTCGGACAGAAGCCTACTCACCCTACGAGCAGTACTTC. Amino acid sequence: CASSLRTEAYSPYEQYF.

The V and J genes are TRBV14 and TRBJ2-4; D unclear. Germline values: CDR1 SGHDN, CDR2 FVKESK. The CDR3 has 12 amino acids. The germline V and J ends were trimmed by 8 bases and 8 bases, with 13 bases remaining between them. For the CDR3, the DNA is TGTGCCAGCGGTACAACAAGAGACATTCAGTACTTC. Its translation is CASGTTRDIQYF.

CDR3 region: CASRGRGTRDEKLFF. DNA of the CDR3: TGTGCCAGCAGAGGGAGGGGGACGAGGGATGAAAAACTGTTTTTT. This chain joins TRBV7-8 and TRBJ1-4; the D gene is possibly TRBD1 (6 bases). The length of the CDR3 is 15 residues. In germline, CDR1 is SGHVS, CDR2 FQNEAQ. Trimming cost V 6 bases and J 6 bases, with 17 bases left between them. Using reference TRBV7-8 and TRBJ1-4 for the parts outside the CDR3, the full variable domain is GAGVSQSPRYKVAKRGQDVALRCDPISGHVSLFWYQQALGQGPEFLTYFQNEAQLDKSGLPSDRFFAERPEGSVSTLKIQRTQQEDSAVYLCASRGRGTRDEKLFFGSGTQLSVL.

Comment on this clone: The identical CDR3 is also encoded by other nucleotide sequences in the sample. As DNA, the CDR3 is TGCGCCAGCAGCCAACTGGCGGGAGGCACAGATACGCAGTATTTT. It yields the protein CASSQLAGGTDTQYF. The chain links TRBV4-1 to TRBJ2-3; 7 bases align to TRBD2. The trim removed 2 bases at V and 1 base at J, leaving 3 bases unmatched. CDR3 length: 15 residues. Germline values: CDR1 MGHRA, CDR2 YSYEKL.

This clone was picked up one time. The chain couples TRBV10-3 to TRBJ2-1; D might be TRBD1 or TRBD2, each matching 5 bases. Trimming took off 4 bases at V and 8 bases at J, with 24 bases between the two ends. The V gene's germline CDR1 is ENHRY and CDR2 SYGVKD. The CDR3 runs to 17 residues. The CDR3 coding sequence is TGTGCCATCAGTGGGAGAGTGGGAAGCCTGGGACCCGATGAGCAGTTCTTC. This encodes CAISGRVGSLGPDEQFF.

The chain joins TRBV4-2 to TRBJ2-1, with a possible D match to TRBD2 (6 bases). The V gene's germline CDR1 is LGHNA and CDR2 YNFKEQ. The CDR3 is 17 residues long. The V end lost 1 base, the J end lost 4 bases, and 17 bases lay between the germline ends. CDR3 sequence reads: CASSQVPTRREYNEQFF. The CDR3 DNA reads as TGTGCCAGCAGCCAAGTCCCGACTAGACGGGAATACAATGAGCAGTTCTTC.

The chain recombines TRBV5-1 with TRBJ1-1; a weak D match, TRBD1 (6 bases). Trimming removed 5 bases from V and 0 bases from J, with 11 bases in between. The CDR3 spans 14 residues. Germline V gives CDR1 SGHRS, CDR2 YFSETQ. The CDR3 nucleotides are TGCGCCAGCAGGGGTACAGGGATGAACACTGAAGCTTTCTTT. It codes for CASRGTGMNTEAFF.

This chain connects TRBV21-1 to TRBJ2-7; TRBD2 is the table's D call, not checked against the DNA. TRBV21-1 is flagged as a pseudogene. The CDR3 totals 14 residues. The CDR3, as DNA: TGTGCCAGCTCCTTCAAGGGAGGGGCCTACGAGCAGTACTTC. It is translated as CASSFKGGAYEQYF.

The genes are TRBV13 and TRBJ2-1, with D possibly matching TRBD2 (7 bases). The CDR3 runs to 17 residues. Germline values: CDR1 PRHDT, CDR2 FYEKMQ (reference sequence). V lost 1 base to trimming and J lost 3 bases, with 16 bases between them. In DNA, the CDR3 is TGTGCCAGCAGCTTAGAAGCACAGGGAGGGTTCTACAATGAGCAGTTCTTC. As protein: CASSLEAQGGFYNEQFF.

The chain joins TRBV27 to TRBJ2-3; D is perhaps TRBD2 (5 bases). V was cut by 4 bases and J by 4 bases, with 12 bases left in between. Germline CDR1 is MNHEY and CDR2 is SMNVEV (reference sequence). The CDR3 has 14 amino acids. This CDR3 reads CASSYERNSDTQYF. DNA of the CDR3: TGTGCCAGCAGTTACGAGCGGAACTCAGATACGCAGTATTTT.

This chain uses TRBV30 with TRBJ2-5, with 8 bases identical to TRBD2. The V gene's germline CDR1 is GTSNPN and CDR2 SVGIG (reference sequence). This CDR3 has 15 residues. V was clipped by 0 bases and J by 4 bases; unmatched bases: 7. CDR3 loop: CAWSVWARGGETQYF. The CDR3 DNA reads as TGTGCCTGGAGTGTATGGGCCCGGGGGGGAGAGACCCAGTACTTC.

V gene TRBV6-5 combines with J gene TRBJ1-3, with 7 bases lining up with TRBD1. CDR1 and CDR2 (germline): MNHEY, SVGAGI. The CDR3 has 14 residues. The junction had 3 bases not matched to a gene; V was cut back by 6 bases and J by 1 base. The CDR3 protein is CASRPQGSGNTIYF. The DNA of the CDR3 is TGTGCCAGCAGGCCACAGGGGTCTGGAAACACCATATATTTT.

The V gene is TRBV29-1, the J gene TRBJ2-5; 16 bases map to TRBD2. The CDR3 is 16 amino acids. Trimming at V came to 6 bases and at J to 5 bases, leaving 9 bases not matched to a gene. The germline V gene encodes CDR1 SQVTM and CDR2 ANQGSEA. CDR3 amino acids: CSVRGLAGGLGETQYF. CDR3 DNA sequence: TGCAGCGTGAGGGGACTAGCGGGAGGGCTTGGGGAGACCCAGTACTTC.

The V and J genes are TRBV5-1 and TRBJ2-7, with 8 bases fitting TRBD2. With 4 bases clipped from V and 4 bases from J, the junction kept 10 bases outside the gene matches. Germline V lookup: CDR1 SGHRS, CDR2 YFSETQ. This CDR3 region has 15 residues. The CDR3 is CASSADGTSFYEQYF. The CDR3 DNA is TGCGCCAGCAGCGCCGACGGGACTAGTTTTTACGAGCAGTACTTC.

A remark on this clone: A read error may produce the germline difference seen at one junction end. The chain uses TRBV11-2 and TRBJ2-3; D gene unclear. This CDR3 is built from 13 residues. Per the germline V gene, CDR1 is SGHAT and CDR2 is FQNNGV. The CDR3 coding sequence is TGTGCCAGCAGCTTCAGAGGTGGAGATACGCAGTGTTTT. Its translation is CASSFRGGDTQCF.

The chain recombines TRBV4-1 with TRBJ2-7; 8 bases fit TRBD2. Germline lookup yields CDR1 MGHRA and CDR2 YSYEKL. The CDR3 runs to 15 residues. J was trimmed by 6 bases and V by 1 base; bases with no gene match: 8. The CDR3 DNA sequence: TGCGCCAGCAGCCAAGCCCCGGGACTAGTAGGCGAGCAGTACTTC. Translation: CASSQAPGLVGEQYF.

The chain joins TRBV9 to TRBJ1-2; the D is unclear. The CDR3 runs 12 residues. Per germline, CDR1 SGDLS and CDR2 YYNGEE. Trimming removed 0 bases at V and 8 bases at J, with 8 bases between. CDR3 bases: TGTGCCAGCAGCGTAGCGAACGAGGGCTACACCTTC. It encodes CASSVANEGYTF.

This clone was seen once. CDR3 residues: CASSQASGREGLGTDTQYF. The CDR3 DNA is TGTGCCAGCAGCCAAGCCTCAGGGCGGGAGGGCCTTGGCACAGATACGCAGTATTTT. The V gene is TRBV4-2, the J gene TRBJ2-3, with 9 bases aligning to TRBD2. The CDR3 is made up of 19 amino acids. Per germline, CDR1 LGHNA and CDR2 YNFKEQ. V gave up 1 base and J gave up 1 base; unmatched junction bases: 12.